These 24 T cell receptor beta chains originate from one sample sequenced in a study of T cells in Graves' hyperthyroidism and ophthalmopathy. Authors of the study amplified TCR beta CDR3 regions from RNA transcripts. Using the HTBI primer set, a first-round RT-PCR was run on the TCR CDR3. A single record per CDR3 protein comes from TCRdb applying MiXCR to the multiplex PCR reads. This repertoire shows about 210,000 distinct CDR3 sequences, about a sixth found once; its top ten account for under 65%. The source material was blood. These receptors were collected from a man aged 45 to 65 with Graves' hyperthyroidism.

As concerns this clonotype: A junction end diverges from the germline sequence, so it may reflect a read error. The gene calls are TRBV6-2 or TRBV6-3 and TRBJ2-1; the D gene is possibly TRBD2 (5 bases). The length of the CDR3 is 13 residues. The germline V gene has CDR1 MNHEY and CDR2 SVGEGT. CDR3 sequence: CASSGREHNEQSF. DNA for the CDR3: TGTGCCAGCAGTGGCCGGGAACACAATGAGCAGTCCTTC.

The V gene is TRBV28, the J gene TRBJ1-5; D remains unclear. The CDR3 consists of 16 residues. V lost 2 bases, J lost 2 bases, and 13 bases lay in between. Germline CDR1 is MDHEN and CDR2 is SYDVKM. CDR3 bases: TGTGCCAGCAGTTTAAAGGGATTTATGCGCAATCAGCCCCAGCATTTT. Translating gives CASSLKGFMRNQPQHF.

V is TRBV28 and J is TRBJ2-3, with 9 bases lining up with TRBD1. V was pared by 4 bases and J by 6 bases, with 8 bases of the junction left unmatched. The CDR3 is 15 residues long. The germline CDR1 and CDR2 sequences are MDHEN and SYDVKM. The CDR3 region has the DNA TGTGCCAGCAGTTGGGACAGGGATTATGTGGATACGCAGTATTTT. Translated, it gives CASSWDRDYVDTQYF.

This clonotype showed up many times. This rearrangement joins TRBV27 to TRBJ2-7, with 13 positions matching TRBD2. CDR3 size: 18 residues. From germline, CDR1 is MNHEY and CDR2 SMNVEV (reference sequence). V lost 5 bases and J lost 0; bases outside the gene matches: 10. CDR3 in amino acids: CASSPGLAGAPSSYEQYF. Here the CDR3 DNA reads TGTGCCAGCAGTCCCGGACTAGCGGGAGCCCCGAGCTCCTACGAGCAGTACTTC.

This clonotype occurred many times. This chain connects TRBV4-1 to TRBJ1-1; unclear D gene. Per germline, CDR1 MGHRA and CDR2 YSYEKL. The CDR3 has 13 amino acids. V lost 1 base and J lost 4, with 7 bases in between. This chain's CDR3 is CASSQARRTEAFF. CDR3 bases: TGCGCCAGCAGCCAAGCCAGGCGCACTGAAGCTTTCTTT.

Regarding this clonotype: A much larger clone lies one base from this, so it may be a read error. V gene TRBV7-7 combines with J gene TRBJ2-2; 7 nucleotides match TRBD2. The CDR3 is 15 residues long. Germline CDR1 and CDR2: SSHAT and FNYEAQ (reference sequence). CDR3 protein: CASSLLAGVLGELFF. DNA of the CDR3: TGTGCTAGCAGCTTGCTTGCGGGAGTCCTCGGGGAGCTGTTTTTT. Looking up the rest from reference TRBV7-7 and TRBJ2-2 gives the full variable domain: GAGVSQSPRYKVTKRGQDVTLRCDPISSHATLYWYQQALGQGPEFLTYFNYEAQPDKSGLPSDRFSAERPEGSISTLTIQRTEQRDSAMYRCASSLLAGVLGELFFGEGSRLTVL.

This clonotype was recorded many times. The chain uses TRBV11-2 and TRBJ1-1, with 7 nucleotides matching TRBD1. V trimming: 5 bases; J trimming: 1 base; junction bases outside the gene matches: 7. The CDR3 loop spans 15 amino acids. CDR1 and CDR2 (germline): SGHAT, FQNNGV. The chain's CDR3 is CASSTRTGRNTEAFF. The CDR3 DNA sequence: TGTGCCAGCAGCACACGGACAGGCAGGAACACTGAAGCTTTCTTT.

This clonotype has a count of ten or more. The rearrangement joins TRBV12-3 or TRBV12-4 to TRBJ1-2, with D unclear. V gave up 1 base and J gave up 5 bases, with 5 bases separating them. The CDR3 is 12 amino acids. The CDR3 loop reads CASSLVGYGYTF. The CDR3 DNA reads TGTGCCAGCAGTTTAGTCGGTTATGGCTACACCTTC.

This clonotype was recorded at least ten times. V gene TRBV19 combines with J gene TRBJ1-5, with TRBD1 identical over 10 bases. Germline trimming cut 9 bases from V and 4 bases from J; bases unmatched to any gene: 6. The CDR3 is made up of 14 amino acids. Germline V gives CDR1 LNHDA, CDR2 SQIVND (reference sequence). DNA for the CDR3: TGTGCCAGCAGCCGGGACAGGGGAAATCAGCCCCAGCATTTT. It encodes CASSRDRGNQPQHF.

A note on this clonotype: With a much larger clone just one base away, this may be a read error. Here the CDR3 DNA reads TGTGCCAGCAGACGGGGACTAGCGGGCTATGAGCAGTACTTC. Translation gives CASRRGLAGYEQYF. The V gene is TRBV6-2 or TRBV6-3, the J gene TRBJ2-7, with 12 bases matching TRBD2. Germline V gene lookup returns CDR1 MNHEY and CDR2 SVGEGT. Trimming at V came to 6 bases and at J to 7 bases, leaving 7 bases not matched to a gene. CDR3 length equals 14 residues.

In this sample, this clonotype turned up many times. The CDR3 nucleotides are TGCGCCAGCAGCTATCTGACTAGCTCCTACCAAGAGACCCAGTACTTC. It codes for CASSYLTSSYQETQYF. The V call is TRBV5-1, the J call TRBJ2-5, with 7 bases that match TRBD2. CDR3 size: 16 residues. Germline V gives CDR1 SGHRS, CDR2 YFSETQ. Trimming cost V 3 bases and J 0 bases; bases outside gene matches: 8.

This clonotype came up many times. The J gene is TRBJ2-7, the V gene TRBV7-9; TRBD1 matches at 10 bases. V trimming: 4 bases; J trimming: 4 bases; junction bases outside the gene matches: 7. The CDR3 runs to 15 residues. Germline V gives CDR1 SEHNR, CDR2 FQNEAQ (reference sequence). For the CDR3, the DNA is TGTGCCAGCAGCTCGGAGACAGGGGGCTCGTACGAGCAGTACTTC. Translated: CASSSETGGSYEQYF. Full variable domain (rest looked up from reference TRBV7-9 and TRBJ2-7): DTGVSQNPRHKITKRGQNVTFRCDPISEHNRLYWYRQTLGQGPEFLTYFQNEAQLEKSRLLSDRFSAERPKGSFSTLEIQRTEQGDSAMYLCASSSETGGSYEQYFGPGTRLTVT.

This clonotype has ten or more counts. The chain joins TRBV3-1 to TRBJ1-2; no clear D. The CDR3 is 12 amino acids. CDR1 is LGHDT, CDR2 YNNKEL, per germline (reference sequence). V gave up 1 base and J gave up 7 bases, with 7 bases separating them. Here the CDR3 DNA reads TGTGCCAGCAGCCAAGCGGGCCGTGGCTACACCTTC. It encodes CASSQAGRGYTF.

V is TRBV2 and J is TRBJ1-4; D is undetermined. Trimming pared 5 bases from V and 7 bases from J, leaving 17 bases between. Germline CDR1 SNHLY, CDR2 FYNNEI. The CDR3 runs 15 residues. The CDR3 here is CASSPNRGAGEKLFF. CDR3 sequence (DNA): TGTGCCAGCAGTCCTAACAGAGGCGCAGGTGAAAAACTGTTTTTT. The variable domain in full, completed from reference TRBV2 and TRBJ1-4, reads EPEVTQTPSHQVTQMGQEVILRCVPISNHLYFYWYRQILGQKVEFLVSFYNNEISEKSEIFDDQFSVERPDGSNFTLKIRSTKLEDSAMYFCASSPNRGAGEKLFFGSGTQLSVL.

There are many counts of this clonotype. The CDR3 nucleotides read TGTGCCAGCAGACAGACAGGGCCCAATGAGCAGTTCTTC. This encodes CASRQTGPNEQFF. V gene TRBV28 combines with J gene TRBJ2-1; the match to TRBD1 covers 7 bases. The length of the CDR3 is 13 residues. Germline CDR1 and CDR2: MDHEN and SYDVKM. The trim removed 6 bases at V and 6 bases at J, leaving 5 bases unmatched.

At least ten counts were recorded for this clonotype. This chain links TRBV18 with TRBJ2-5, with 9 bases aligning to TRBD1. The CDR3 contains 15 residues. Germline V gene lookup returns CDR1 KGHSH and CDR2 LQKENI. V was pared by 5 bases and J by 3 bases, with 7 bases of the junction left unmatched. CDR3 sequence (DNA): TGTGCCAGCTCATTCTCCGGGACAGGGAAAGAGACCCAGTACTTC. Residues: CASSFSGTGKETQYF. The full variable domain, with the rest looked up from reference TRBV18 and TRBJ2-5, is NAGVMQNPRHLVRRRGQEARLRCSPMKGHSHVYWYRQLPEEGLKFMVYLQKENIIDESGMPKERFSAEFPKEGPSILRIQQVVRGDSAAYFCASSFSGTGKETQYFGPGTRLLVL.

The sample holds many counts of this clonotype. CDR3 amino acids: CASSKHTSISYNEQFF. The CDR3 DNA reads TGTGCCAGCAGTAAACATACTAGCATCTCCTACAATGAGCAGTTCTTC. This chain connects TRBV28 to TRBJ2-1, with a tentative D call TRBD2 (6 bases). Germline V gene lookup returns CDR1 MDHEN and CDR2 SYDVKM. The CDR3 is 16 residues long. V was pared by 5 bases and J by 0 bases, with 14 bases between.

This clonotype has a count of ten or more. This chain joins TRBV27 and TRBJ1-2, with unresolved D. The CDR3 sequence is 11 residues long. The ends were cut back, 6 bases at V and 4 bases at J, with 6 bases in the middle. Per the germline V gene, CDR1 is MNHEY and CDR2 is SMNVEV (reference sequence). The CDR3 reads CASRDFYGYTF. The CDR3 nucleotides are TGTGCCAGCAGGGACTTCTATGGCTACACCTTC.

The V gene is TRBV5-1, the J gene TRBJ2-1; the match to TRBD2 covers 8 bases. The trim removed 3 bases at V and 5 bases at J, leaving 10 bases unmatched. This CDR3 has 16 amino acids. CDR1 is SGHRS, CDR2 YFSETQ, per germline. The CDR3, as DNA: TGCGCCAGCAGCTCGGGCTGGGCGGGAGGCAACAATGAGCAGTTCTTC. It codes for CASSSGWAGGNNEQFF.

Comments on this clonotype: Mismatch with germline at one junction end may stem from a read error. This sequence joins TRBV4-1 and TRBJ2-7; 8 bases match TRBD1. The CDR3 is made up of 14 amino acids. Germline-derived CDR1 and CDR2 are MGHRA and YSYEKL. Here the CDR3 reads CAGSQGQGLYEQYF. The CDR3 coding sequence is TGCGCCGGCAGCCAAGGACAGGGACTCTACGAGCAGTACTTC.

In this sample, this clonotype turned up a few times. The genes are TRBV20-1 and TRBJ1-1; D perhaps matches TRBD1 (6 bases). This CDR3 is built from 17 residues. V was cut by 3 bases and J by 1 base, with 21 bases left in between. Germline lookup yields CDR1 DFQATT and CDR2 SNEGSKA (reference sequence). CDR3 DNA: TGCAGTGCTAGTGGGACCGGACCGGGGGCATCGAACACTGAAGCTTTCTTT. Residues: CSASGTGPGASNTEAFF.

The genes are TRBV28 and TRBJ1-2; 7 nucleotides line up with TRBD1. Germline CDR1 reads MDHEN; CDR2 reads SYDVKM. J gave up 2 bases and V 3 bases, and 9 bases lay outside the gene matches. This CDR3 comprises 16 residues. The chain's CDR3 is CASSFYLTGKNYGYTF. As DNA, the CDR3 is TGTGCCAGCAGTTTCTATCTGACAGGGAAAAACTATGGCTACACCTTC.

CDR3 protein: CASKSQPTGGFETQYF. CDR3 DNA sequence: TGTGCCAGCAAGTCCCAACCGACAGGAGGATTTGAGACCCAGTACTTC. The chain couples TRBV27 to TRBJ2-5, with D possibly being TRBD1 (6 bases). Germline CDR1 MNHEY, CDR2 SMNVEV (reference sequence). This CDR3 comprises 16 residues. The V end was cut by 7 bases, the J end by 5 bases, with 23 bases between.

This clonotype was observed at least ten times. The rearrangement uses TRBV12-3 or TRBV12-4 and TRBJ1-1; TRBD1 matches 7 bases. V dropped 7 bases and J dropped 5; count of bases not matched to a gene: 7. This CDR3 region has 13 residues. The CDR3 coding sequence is TGTGCCAGCACCGTGACAGGGTGGACTGAAGCTTTCTTT. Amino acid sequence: CASTVTGWTEAFF.